This is a list of T cell receptor beta chains from one sample in a study of blood T cell repertoires in COVID-19. Produced via immunoSEQ multiplex PCR; TCRdb's table is partial and in-frame only. The repertoire consists of 130,000 or so clones, with about four fifths occurring once and the leading ten covering about 8.4%. Sequenced: peripheral blood. These receptors all stem from an older woman with active or convalescent COVID-19. The CDR3 runs from the conserved cysteine through the conserved F or W. Fields, in order: J gene, V gene, CDR3 protein.

J: TRBJ2-6; V: TRBV3-1/TRBV3-2; CDR3: CASSQDLGTEISGANVLTF
J: TRBJ1-1; V: TRBV2; CDR3: CARLMLGQVNTEAFF
J: TRBJ1-5; V: TRBV7-8; CDR3: CASSNGGQPQHF
J: TRBJ1-5; V: TRBV18; CDR3: CASSRGTGGDQPQHF
J: TRBJ1-3; V: TRBV19; CDR3: CASWDRGFGNTIYF
J: TRBJ1-1; V: TRBV27; CDR3: CASTGYTEAFF
J: TRBJ1-3; V: TRBV7-9; CDR3: CASSFDRSGNTIYF
J: TRBJ2-3; V: TRBV29-1; CDR3: CSVGGVPNSGSTDTQYF
J: TRBJ1-1; V: TRBV5-6; CDR3: CASSYRTASNTEAFF
J: TRBJ1-6; V: TRBV21-1; CDR3: CASSKACSSYNSPLHF
J: TRBJ1-1; V: TRBV5-6; CDR3: CASSFAWGEMTEAFF
J: TRBJ2-1; V: TRBV15; CDR3: CATSRDDSPRGGVEQFF
J: TRBJ2-5; V: TRBV27; CDR3: CASSFLGVGETQYF
J: TRBJ2-3; V: TRBV15; CDR3: CATSTGASGGTDTQYF
J: TRBJ2-3; V: TRBV7-9; CDR3: CASSLQGTDTQYF
J: TRBJ1-1; V: TRBV5-8; CDR3: CASSTPRVRTGNPEAFF
J: TRBJ1-2; V: TRBV13; CDR3: CASSSRRGGYTF
J: TRBJ1-2; V: TRBV5-1; CDR3: CASSAGTGTGYTF
J: TRBJ2-3; V: TRBV5-1; CDR3: CASSGLAATDTQYF
J: TRBJ2-1; V: TRBV2; CDR3: CASRAWGRDSSPYNEQFF
J: TRBJ1-1; V: TRBV5-1; CDR3: CASSATGGTEAFF
J: TRBJ1-1; V: TRBV7-8; CDR3: CASSSRSMNTEAFF
J: TRBJ2-1; V: TRBV5-1; CDR3: CASSSGGSGPYNEQFF
J: TRBJ2-1; V: TRBV27; CDR3: CASTRSSGSGNEQFF
J: TRBJ1-1; V: TRBV24-1; CDR3: CATSGPGQGAMSAEAFF
J: TRBJ1-4; V: TRBV2; CDR3: CASSEVGTADEKLFF
J: TRBJ2-7; V: TRBV25-1; CDR3: CASSPWTGVGEQYF
J: TRBJ2-7; V: TRBV6-2/TRBV6-3; CDR3: CASSYSKGGFMYEQYF
J: TRBJ2-2; V: TRBV7-3; CDR3: CASSSQTSGNTGELFF
J: TRBJ1-2; V: TRBV19; CDR3: CASSAAGDTYGYTF
J: TRBJ2-7; V: TRBV30; CDR3: CAWSVGGHEDRF
J: TRBJ2-7; V: TRBV6-1; CDR3: CASEMGGGLEQYF
J: TRBJ2-1; V: TRBV6-2/TRBV6-3; CDR3: CASSASLTSGRGNEQFF
J: TRBJ1-1; V: TRBV24-1; CDR3: CATSEGQGVHSEAFF
J: TRBJ1-3; V: TRBV5-8; CDR3: CASRARGNTIYF